The clone carrying this T cell receptor beta chain turned up a few times. Its antigen remains unknown. The V end lost 0 bases, the J end lost 9 bases, and 6 bases lay between the germline ends. The CDR3 length is 13 residues. Germline values: CDR1 MNHEY, CDR2 SVGAGI. CD45RO negativity and positive selection for CCR7 defined naive CD8 cells, a population that excluded terminally differentiated effector memory CD45RA+ cells. This entry is derived from a study of shared clonotypes between healthy human individuals. Study at large: Contributing individuals were a couple of females and a few males aged 18 to 49.

Study-wide points: When compared with the clonotypes that were shared by all four sorted-subset donors, the non-shared clonotypes turned out to have lower generation probabilities.

The assay ran at deep level. TCRdb's table, derived via immunoSEQ multiplex PCR, lists solely in-frame clones and lacks some. The sample has roughly 1,800,000 clones, about 95% seen once; the top ten hold 1% to 1.5%. The sequenced material came from naive CD8+ T cells sorted from blood. This sequence joins TRBV6-5 and TRBJ1-6; D gene ambiguous. The origin of this receptor is a young man in good health. For the CDR3, the DNA is TGTGCCAGCAGTTACTCGATGGGTTCACCCCTCCACTTT. Amino acids: CASSYSMGSPLHF.